These T cell receptor beta chains were read from a single sample in a study of T cell responses to AZD1222 COVID-19 vaccine. Sequencing was performed with immunoSEQ multiplex PCR; in TCRdb, only in-frame clones are kept and a portion is missing. Here the sample spans more than 95,000 clones, around nine tenths being singletons. Sequenced material: peripheral blood, taken on day 0 of MenACWY control vaccination. The origin of the receptors is an adult in good health. Each CDR3 is given with its conserved first and last residue. D genes are given only for firm matches. Some rows have no size entry. The others give once, few or many, or a class for an expanded clone.

TRBJ2-6 | TRBV6-5 | - | - | CASSLKLSGANVLTF | TGTGCCAGCAGTCTGAAACTAAGTGGGGCCAACGTCCTGACTTTC
TRBJ1-6 | TRBV7-9 | - | - | CASSLARYSSPLHF | TGTGCCAGCAGCTTAGCGCGGTACAGCTCGCCCCTCCACTTT
TRBJ1-3 | TRBV6-6 | - | - | CASRNEDILGNTIYF | TGTGCCAGCAGAAACGAGGATATCCTTGGAAACACCATATATTTT
TRBJ2-3 | TRBV6-5 | - | - | CASRRYLGAEDTQYF | TGTGCCAGCCGGCGGTACCTAGGGGCGGAAGATACGCAGTATTTT
TRBJ1-1 | TRBV7-9 | - | once | CASSPSGIAEAFF | TGTGCCAGCAGCCCCTCAGGGATTGCTGAAGCTTTCTTT
TRBJ1-1 | TRBV30 | - | once | CAWRSGVMNTEAFF | TGTGCCTGGAGGTCAGGAGTTATGAACACTGAAGCTTTCTTT
TRBJ2-1 | TRBV7-3 | TRBD1 | - | CASSSGQGFGNEQFF | TGTGCCAGCAGCTCGGGACAGGGGTTCGGCAATGAGCAGTTCTTC
TRBJ2-7 | TRBV7-2 | - | - | CASSPPAHYEQYF | TGTGCCAGCAGCCCACCAGCCCACTACGAGCAGTACTTC
TRBJ1-2 | TRBV6-2/TRBV6-3 | - | - | CASSYLDIHGYTF | TGTGCCAGCAGTTACCTTGACATCCATGGCTACACCTTC
TRBJ1-3 | TRBV6-5 | - | - | CASTDRKVGGNTIYF | TGTGCCAGCACCGACCGGAAGGTAGGAGGAAACACCATATATTTT
TRBJ2-3 | TRBV7-3 | - | - | CASSLNTADTQYF | TGTGCCAGCAGCTTAAATACTGCAGATACGCAGTATTTT
TRBJ2-7 | TRBV7-2 | - | - | CASSLFGQSNSYEQYF | TGTGCCAGCAGCTTATTTGGACAGAGCAATTCCTACGAGCAGTACTTC
TRBJ2-3 | TRBV6-4 | - | - | CASSEDTVADTQYF | TGTGCCAGCAGTGAGGACACGGTGGCAGATACGCAGTATTTT
TRBJ2-3 | TRBV6-5 | TRBD2 | - | CASSYLGLAGADTQYF | TGTGCCAGCAGTTACCTAGGACTAGCGGGTGCAGATACGCAGTATTTT
TRBJ1-6 | TRBV6-5 | TRBD1 | - | CASSYSGQGNSPLHF | TGTGCCAGCAGTTACTCAGGACAGGGTAATTCACCCCTCCACTTT
TRBJ1-6 | TRBV5-4 | - | - | CASSWDRGNSPLHF | TGTGCCAGCAGTTGGGACCGAGGGAATTCACCCCTCCACTTT
TRBJ1-5 | TRBV6-5 | - | once | CASMGRPSNQPQHF | TGTGCCAGCATGGGGAGGCCTAGCAATCAGCCCCAGCATTTT
TRBJ1-1 | TRBV12-5 | - | - | CASGNWDGTEAFF | TGTGCTAGTGGTAACTGGGACGGCACTGAAGCTTTCTTT
TRBJ2-1 | TRBV4-2 | - | few | CASSQAERPSSYNEQFF | TGTGCCAGCAGCCAAGCCGAGAGGCCGAGCTCCTACAATGAGCAGTTCTTC
TRBJ2-7 | TRBV4-2 | - | - | CASSQDLGGSYEQYF | TGTGCCAGCAGCCAAGATTTGGGAGGATCCTACGAGCAGTACTTC
TRBJ2-1 | TRBV6-5 | - | once | CATWGAGTWGNEQFF | TGTGCCACTTGGGGGGCGGGGACTTGGGGAAATGAGCAGTTCTTC
TRBJ2-5 | TRBV5-8 | TRBD1 | few | CASSLGGRGRETQYF | TGTGCCAGCAGCTTGGGAGGCAGGGGGCGGGAGACCCAGTACTTC
TRBJ1-1 | TRBV24-1 | - | - | CATRGLLNTEAFF | TGTGCCACCAGGGGGCTATTGAACACTGAAGCTTTCTTT